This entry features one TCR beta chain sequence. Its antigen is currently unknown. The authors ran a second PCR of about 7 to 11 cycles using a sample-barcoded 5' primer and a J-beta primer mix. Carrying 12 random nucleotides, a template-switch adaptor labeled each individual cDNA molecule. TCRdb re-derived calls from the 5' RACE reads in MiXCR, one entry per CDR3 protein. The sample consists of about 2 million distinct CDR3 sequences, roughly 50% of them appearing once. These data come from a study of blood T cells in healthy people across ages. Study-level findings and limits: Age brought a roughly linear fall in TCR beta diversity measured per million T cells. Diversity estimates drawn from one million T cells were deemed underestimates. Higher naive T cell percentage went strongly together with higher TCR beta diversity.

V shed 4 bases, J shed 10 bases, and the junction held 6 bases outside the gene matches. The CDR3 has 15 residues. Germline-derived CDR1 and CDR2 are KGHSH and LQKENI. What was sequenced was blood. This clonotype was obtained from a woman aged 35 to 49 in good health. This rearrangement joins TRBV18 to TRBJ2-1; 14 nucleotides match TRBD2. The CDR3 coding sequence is TGTGCCAGCTCACGAGCGGGACTAGCGGGAGACGAGCAGTTCTTC. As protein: CASSRAGLAGDEQFF.